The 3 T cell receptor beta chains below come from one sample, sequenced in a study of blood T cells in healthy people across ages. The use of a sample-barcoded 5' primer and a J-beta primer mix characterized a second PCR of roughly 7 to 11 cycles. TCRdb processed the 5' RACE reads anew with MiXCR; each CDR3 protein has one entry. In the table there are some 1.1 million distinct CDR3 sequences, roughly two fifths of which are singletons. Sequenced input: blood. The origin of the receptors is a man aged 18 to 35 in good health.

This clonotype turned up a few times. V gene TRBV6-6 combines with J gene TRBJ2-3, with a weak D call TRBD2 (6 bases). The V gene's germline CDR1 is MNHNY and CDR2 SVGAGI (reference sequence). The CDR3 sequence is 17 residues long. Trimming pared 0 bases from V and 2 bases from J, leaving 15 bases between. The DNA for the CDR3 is TGTGCCAGCAGTTACTCGGGACTGAGACTAGACACAGATACGCAGTATTTT. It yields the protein CASSYSGLRLDTDTQYF.

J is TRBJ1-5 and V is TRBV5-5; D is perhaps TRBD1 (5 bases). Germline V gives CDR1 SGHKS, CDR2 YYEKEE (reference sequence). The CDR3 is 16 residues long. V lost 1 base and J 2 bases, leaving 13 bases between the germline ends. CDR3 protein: CASSLWGVSGNQPQHF. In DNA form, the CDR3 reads TGTGCCAGCAGCTTGTGGGGGGTTTCCGGCAATCAGCCCCAGCATTTT.

CDR3 residues: CASSCDQGYLETQYF. Here the CDR3 DNA reads TGTGCCAGCAGTTGCGACCAGGGCTACTTGGAGACCCAGTACTTC. This sequence joins TRBV12-3 or TRBV12-4 and TRBJ2-5; tentatively, D is TRBD1 (5 bases). Deletions cut 4 bases from V and 5 bases from J, with 17 bases between. This CDR3 contains 15 residues.